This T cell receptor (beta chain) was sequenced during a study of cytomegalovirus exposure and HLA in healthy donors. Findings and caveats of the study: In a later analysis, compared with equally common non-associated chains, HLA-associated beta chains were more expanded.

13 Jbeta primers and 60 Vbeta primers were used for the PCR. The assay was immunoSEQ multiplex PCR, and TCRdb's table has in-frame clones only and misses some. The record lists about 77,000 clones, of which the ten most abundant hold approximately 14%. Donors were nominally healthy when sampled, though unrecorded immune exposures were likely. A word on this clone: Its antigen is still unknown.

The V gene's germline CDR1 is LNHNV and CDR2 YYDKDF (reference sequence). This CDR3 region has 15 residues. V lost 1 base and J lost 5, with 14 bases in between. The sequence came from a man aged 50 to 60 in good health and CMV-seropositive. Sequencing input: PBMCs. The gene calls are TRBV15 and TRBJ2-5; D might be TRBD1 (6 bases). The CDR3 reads CATSRAGRGWETQYF. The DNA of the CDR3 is TGTGCCACCAGCAGAGCGGGCAGGGGATGGGAGACCCAGTACTTC.